This T cell receptor (beta chain) came from a study of shared clonotypes between healthy human individuals. Study-level background: Per donor, three plates held CD4 naive cells, three held CD4 memory, two held CD8 naive and one held CD8 memory.

At the deep level, the assay was run. Data came from immunoSEQ multiplex PCR; TCRdb stores just in-frame clones and leaves some out. The data show more than 2 million clones, with 95% seen just once and 0.1% to 0.15% held by the top ten. Of note for this clone: The antigen is unknown.

Study outcomes and limitations: Few donors limited the genetic and exposure-history diversity represented. Relative to clonotypes present in all four donors, those not shared had lower generation probabilities.

From germline, CDR1 is SGHTA and CDR2 FQGNSA. V was cut by 2 bases and J by 0 bases, with 14 bases left in between. This CDR3 has 18 amino acids. The genes are TRBV7-2 and TRBJ1-6; the D is unclear. Specimen: naive CD4+ T cells sorted from blood. Described subset: CD45RA+ positively selected. The TCR sequence derives from a man between 18 and 29 years old in good health. The CDR3, as DNA: TGTGCCAGCAGCTTATTCTCTAATCCGAGCTCCTATAATTCACCCCTCCACTTT. This codes for CASSLFSNPSSYNSPLHF. Based on the CDR3 plus reference TRBV7-2 and TRBJ1-6, the full variable domain is GAGVSQSPSNKVTEKGKDVELRCDPISGHTALYWYRQSLGQGLEFLIYFQGNSAPDKSGLPSDRFSAERTGGSVSTLTIQRTQQEDSAVYLCASSLFSNPSSYNSPLHFGNGTRLTVT.